This T cell receptor (beta chain) was obtained from a study of blood T cell repertoires in COVID-19. Authors' methods: Estimated nucleated cell counts came from reference gene primer amplification. The assay was immunoSEQ multiplex PCR, and TCRdb's table has in-frame clones only and misses some. V and J calls and clone size follow that table, whereas D and trimming were derived from the DNA. The data show under 95,000 clones, with approximately 85% seen just once and around 2.9% held by the top ten. Sequencing input: peripheral blood. The clonotype was recovered from a woman older than 75 with COVID-19, enrolled during active disease.

The CDR3 loop reads CASSTGGLAGLHEQFF. The DNA of the CDR3 is TGTGCCAGTAGTACGGGGGGACTAGCAGGACTCCATGAGCAGTTCTTC. V gene TRBV19 combines with J gene TRBJ2-1; 9 bases fit TRBD2. Germline CDR1 reads LNHDA; CDR2 reads SQIVND (reference sequence). The V and J ends lost 4 bases and 8 bases, in that order; junction bases with no gene match: 12. The CDR3 length is 16 residues.